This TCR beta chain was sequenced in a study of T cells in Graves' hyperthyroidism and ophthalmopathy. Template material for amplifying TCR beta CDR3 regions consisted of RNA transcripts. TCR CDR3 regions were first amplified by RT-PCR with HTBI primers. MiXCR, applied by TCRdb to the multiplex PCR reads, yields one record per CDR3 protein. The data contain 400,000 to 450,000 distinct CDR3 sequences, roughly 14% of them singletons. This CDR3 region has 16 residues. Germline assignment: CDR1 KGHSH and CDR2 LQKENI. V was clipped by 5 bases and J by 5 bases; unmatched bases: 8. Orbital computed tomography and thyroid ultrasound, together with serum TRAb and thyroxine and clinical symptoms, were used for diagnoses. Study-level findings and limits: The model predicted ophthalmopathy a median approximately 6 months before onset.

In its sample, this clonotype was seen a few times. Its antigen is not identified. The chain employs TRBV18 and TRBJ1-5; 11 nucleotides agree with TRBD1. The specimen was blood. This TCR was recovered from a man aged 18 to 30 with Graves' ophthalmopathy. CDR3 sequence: CASSSGTGGRDQPQHF. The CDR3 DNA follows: TGTGCCAGCTCATCAGGGACAGGGGGTAGGGATCAGCCCCAGCATTTT.